This T cell receptor beta chain was documented in a study of cytomegalovirus exposure and HLA in healthy donors. On the study more broadly: From donors who were HLA-typed, an early data release held around 80 million unique TCRs.

The germline V and J ends were trimmed by 7 bases and 5 bases, with 14 bases remaining between them. This CDR3 is 13 amino acids long. The V gene's germline CDR1 is SNHLY and CDR2 FYNNEI. For this clone: The antigen is undetermined.

The primer mix had 60 Vbeta and 13 Jbeta primers. Data came from immunoSEQ multiplex PCR; TCRdb stores just in-frame clones and leaves some out. The sample records about 120,000 clones, 65% to 90% being singletons. Points from the study as a whole: The authors reported that TCR beta sequences could predict HLA-A and HLA-B alleles. These predictions were accurate for most subjects in the first cohort. Judged likely to be a sequencing artifact was a cluster of highly shared sequence variants.

The gene calls are TRBV2 and TRBJ2-5; perhaps TRBD1 as D (6 bases). Sequenced: PBMCs. The sequence was collected from a woman aged 40 to 55 in good health and CMV-seronegative. Here the CDR3 DNA reads TGTGCCAGCATCCTACAGGGTAGGGAGACCCAGTACTTC. This encodes CASILQGRETQYF.